This T cell receptor beta chain appears in the sequencing data of a study of cytomegalovirus exposure and HLA in healthy donors. In the PCR, 60 Vbeta and 13 Jbeta primers were used. Measured with immunoSEQ multiplex PCR; TCRdb has only the in-frame clones, and not every one. Of some 190,000 clones in the sample, more than 70% were seen once. CDR1 SGDLS and CDR2 YYNGEE come from the germline V gene. CDR3 length: 16 amino acids. Trimming took off 3 bases at V and 0 bases at J, with 13 bases between the two ends. The sequenced sample consisted of PBMCs. The chain links TRBV9 to TRBJ1-3; D possibly corresponds to TRBD1 (6 bases). The source of this sequence is a middle-aged woman in good health and CMV-seronegative. This CDR3 reads CASSAIPGVSGNTIYF. The CDR3 DNA sequence: TGTGCCAGCAGCGCCATCCCAGGGGTCTCTGGAAACACCATATATTTT.